The source of this T cell receptor beta chain is a study of T cell repertoires in cytomegalovirus infection. The V and J ends lost 8 bases and 2 bases respectively, with 10 bases between them. This CDR3 spans 13 amino acids. Note on this clonotype: Antigen specificity is unknown.

In TCRdb, the reads were re-called with MiXCR into one record per CDR3 protein. The table shows under 450,000 distinct CDR3 sequences, with about 35% occurring only once. The TCR originated in a human donor in good health (CMV status not recorded). Some clones in this sample may be carry-over from other donors' samples. Specimen: cultured PBMCs, collected from culture after CMV antigen stimulation. The chain combines TRBV12-3 or TRBV12-4 with TRBJ1-3; D is uncertain. CDR3 region: CASSEAPGNTIYF. For the CDR3, the DNA is TGTGCCAGCTCGGAGGCACCTGGAAACACCATATATTTT.